What follows are 16 T cell receptor beta chains derived from one specimen sequenced in a study of T cells in localized non-small cell lung cancer. Clones were read by immunoSEQ multiplex PCR, and TCRdb kept only the in-frame ones, dropping some. Among 20,000 to 25,000 clones, 84% were seen once, and the ten largest hold 4.8%. The sequencing used PBMCs, collected before any cancer treatment. The receptors stem from a man between 40 and 69 years old with stage II lung adenocarcinoma.

The chain uses TRBV18 and TRBJ1-1; no reliable D call. There are 10 residues in the CDR3. Trimming left V 6 bases short and J 7 bases short, with 6 bases between. CDR1 is KGHSH, CDR2 LQKENI, per germline. In DNA form, the CDR3 reads TGTGCCAGCTCGAATGGTGAAGCTTTCTTT. Amino acid sequence: CASSNGEAFF.

V usage is TRBV19 and J usage is TRBJ1-1; the D is unclear. The CDR3 totals 13 residues. V lost 4 bases, J lost 0 bases, and 6 bases lay in between. CDR1 and CDR2 from the germline V gene are LNHDA and SQIVND (reference sequence). This CDR3 reads CASSTELNTEAFF. The CDR3 bases are TGTGCCAGTAGTACCGAACTGAACACTGAAGCTTTCTTT.

V is TRBV4-3 and J is TRBJ1-3, with a possible D match to TRBD1 (6 bases). CDR3 size: 16 residues. Germline values: CDR1 LGHNA, CDR2 YSLEER. V was cut by 2 bases and J by 3 bases, with 14 bases left in between. The CDR3 nucleotides read TGCGCCAGCAGCCAAAACCCGGGGGCGTTTGGAAACACCATATATTTT. Its translation: CASSQNPGAFGNTIYF.

The rearrangement joins TRBV19 to TRBJ2-1; a possible D gene is TRBD2 (6 bases). Trimming stripped 5 bases from V and 5 bases from J, with 19 bases between. Germline CDR1 is LNHDA and CDR2 is SQIVND (reference sequence). This CDR3 comprises 16 residues. The CDR3 nucleotides are TGTGCCAGTAGTCCCGGATGGCGGGAAATTGACAATGAGCAGTTCTTC. This sequence encodes CASSPGWREIDNEQFF.

V is TRBV19 and J is TRBJ1-3, with D possibly TRBD1 on 5 matching bases. CDR3 length: 14 amino acids. Germline V gene lookup returns CDR1 LNHDA and CDR2 SQIVND (reference sequence). V was shortened by 7 bases and J by 2 bases, with 12 bases between the two germline ends. The CDR3 DNA sequence: TGTGCCAGTACCCCGGGGGAGGCTGGAAACACCATATATTTT. It translates to CASTPGEAGNTIYF.

Here the CDR3 reads CATVNWGTDTQYF. The DNA of the CDR3 is TGTGCCACCGTCAACTGGGGCACAGATACGCAGTATTTT. This rearrangement joins TRBV27 to TRBJ2-3; D unclear. Germline CDR1 MNHEY, CDR2 SMNVEV (reference sequence). The CDR3 spans 13 residues. V was pared by 10 bases and J by 1 base, with 12 bases between.

The V and J genes are TRBV25-1 and TRBJ1-1, with 8 nucleotides matching TRBD1. CDR3 size: 16 residues. With V trimmed by 6 bases and J by 0 bases, 9 bases remained unmatched. In germline, CDR1 is MGHDK, CDR2 SYGVNS. As DNA, the CDR3 is TGTGCCAGCAGCTTAGGGGACAGGACCATGAACACTGAAGCTTTCTTT. Translation: CASSLGDRTMNTEAFF.

This clone turned up a few times. The V call is TRBV14, the J call TRBJ2-1, with TRBD1 identical over 7 bases. This CDR3 is built from 15 residues. From germline, CDR1 is SGHDN and CDR2 FVKESK. With V trimmed by 4 bases and J by 0 bases, 3 bases remained unmatched. The DNA for the CDR3 is TGTGCCAGCAGCCCGGGACAGCGCTCCTACAATGAGCAGTTCTTC. Translation gives CASSPGQRSYNEQFF. Supplemented by reference TRBV14 and TRBJ2-1, the full variable domain reads EAGVTQFPSHSVIEKGQTVTLRCDPISGHDNLYWYRRVMGKEIKFLLHFVKESKQDESGMPNNRFLAERTGGTYSTLKVQPAELEDSGVYFCASSPGQRSYNEQFFGPGTRLTVL.

The rearrangement links TRBV11-2 to TRBJ1-4; 8 bases fit TRBD1. In germline, CDR1 is SGHAT, CDR2 FQNNGV. The V segment lost 4 bases and the J segment 5 bases; nucleotides outside the gene matches: 3. The CDR3 sequence is 14 residues long. CDR3 nucleotides: TGTGCCAGCAGCTGGGACAGGAAAAATGAAAAACTGTTTTTT. Protein sequence: CASSWDRKNEKLFF.

CDR3 in amino acids: CASSPQRTGGIVQAFF. The CDR3 nucleotides are TGTGCCAGCAGTCCCCAGAGGACAGGGGGAATTGTTCAAGCTTTCTTT. The chain recombines TRBV28 with TRBJ1-1; 10 nucleotides match TRBD1. V lost 5 bases, J lost 9 bases, and 15 bases stayed unmatched. From germline, CDR1 is MDHEN and CDR2 SYDVKM. The CDR3 has 16 amino acids.

This clone is labeled as medium-sized. This chain links TRBV19 with TRBJ2-2; D uncertain. Germline lookup yields CDR1 LNHDA and CDR2 SQIVND (reference sequence). V gave up 6 bases and J gave up 0 bases, with 8 bases separating them. The length of the CDR3 is 14 residues. The chain's CDR3 is CASRDRTNTGELFF. CDR3 bases: TGTGCCAGTAGGGACCGAACGAACACCGGGGAGCTGTTTTTT.

The chain employs TRBV7-2 and TRBJ1-5; TRBD1 might be the D (5 bases). The CDR3 extends over 15 amino acids. Trimming pared 5 bases from V and 0 bases from J, leaving 11 bases between. Germline values: CDR1 SGHTA, CDR2 FQGNSA. The CDR3 DNA is TGTGCCAGCAGCCCTGGGACCTATAGCAATCAGCCCCAGCATTTT. Translated: CASSPGTYSNQPQHF.

This chain connects TRBV7-2 to TRBJ1-1; D might be TRBD1 (6 bases). This CDR3 is 15 amino acids long. V dropped 1 base and J dropped 4 bases, with 13 bases sitting between them. From germline, CDR1 is SGHTA and CDR2 FQGNSA. CDR3 DNA sequence: TGTGCCAGCAGCTTAGGTACAGGGCTGTTCACTGAAGCTTTCTTT. Translated, it gives CASSLGTGLFTEAFF.

The chain couples TRBV15 to TRBJ2-4; 9 nucleotides agree with TRBD1. The V gene's germline CDR1 is LNHNV and CDR2 YYDKDF (reference sequence). V gave up 0 bases and J gave up 9 bases; unmatched junction bases: 6. CDR3 length: 15 residues. Written as DNA, the CDR3 is TGTGCCACCAGCAGAGAGAACAGGGGGCAGGGCATTCAGTACTTC. Its translation is CATSRENRGQGIQYF.

DNA for the CDR3: TGTGCCAGCAGCTTAGGTTTGGATACGCAGTATTTT. Translating gives CASSLGLDTQYF. V and J are TRBV11-2 and TRBJ2-3; D is unresolved. The V end was cut by 1 base, the J end by 6 bases, with 5 bases between. CDR1 and CDR2 from the germline V gene are SGHAT and FQNNGV. The CDR3 runs 12 residues.

CDR3 bases: TGTGCCAGCAGCTACCGAACAGGGCAGGGTATCGGGGAGCTGTTTTTT. Residues: CASSYRTGQGIGELFF. The chain couples TRBV27 to TRBJ2-2, with D tentatively TRBD1 (6 bases). CDR1 is MNHEY, CDR2 SMNVEV, per germline (reference sequence). V shed 6 bases and J shed 7 bases, with 21 bases lying between them. The CDR3 runs to 16 residues.